These 19 T cell receptor beta chains came from one sample sequenced in a study of neurological immune-mediated disorders. In TCRdb, the 5' RACE reads were re-called with MiXCR into one record per CDR3 protein. The sample has 55,000 to 65,000 distinct CDR3 sequences, around 3.5% seen once; the top ten hold 2.5% to 4%. Sequencing used PBMCs. These receptors all come from a woman in her 30s with multiple sclerosis.

In its sample, this clonotype was seen many times. The rearrangement joins TRBV5-1 to TRBJ2-1; 9 bases map to TRBD1. The J segment lost 4 bases and the V segment lost 4 bases, leaving 6 bases of the junction unmatched. The CDR3 consists of 15 residues. Germline lookup yields CDR1 SGHRS and CDR2 YFSETQ. The CDR3 spells CASSRTGTGYNEQFF. Written as DNA, the CDR3 is TGCGCCAGCAGCAGGACCGGGACAGGGTACAATGAGCAGTTCTTC.

The sample holds many counts of this clonotype. The chain links TRBV12-3 or TRBV12-4 to TRBJ2-7; either TRBD1 or TRBD2 may fit D (5 bases each). V was cut by 3 bases and J by 5 bases, with 17 bases left in between. The CDR3 sequence is 15 residues long. CDR3 DNA sequence: TGTGCCAGCAGTTTGCGTAGAGGGGTGAGGGACGAGCAGTACTTC. This sequence encodes CASSLRRGVRDEQYF.

This clonotype was counted at least ten times. The rearrangement links TRBV20-1 to TRBJ1-5; the D gene is possibly TRBD1 (5 bases). Germline loops: CDR1 DFQATT, CDR2 SNEGSKA (reference sequence). The V end lost 3 bases, the J end lost 6 bases, and 12 bases lay between the germline ends. This CDR3 contains 13 residues. This chain's CDR3 is CSASMGVGQPQHF. CDR3 DNA: TGCAGTGCTAGTATGGGGGTTGGTCAGCCCCAGCATTTT.

This clonotype was seen at least ten times. The V gene is TRBV15, the J gene TRBJ2-7, with TRBD2 matching 7 bases. Germline V gene lookup returns CDR1 LNHNV and CDR2 YYDKDF (reference sequence). V gave up 1 base and J gave up 6 bases; unmatched junction bases: 3. This CDR3 contains 13 residues. This CDR3 reads CATSRVIAGEQYF. CDR3 in DNA: TGTGCCACCAGCAGAGTCATAGCGGGCGAGCAGTACTTC. Based on the CDR3 plus reference TRBV15 and TRBJ2-7, the full variable domain is DAMVIQNPRYQVTQFGKPVTLSCSQTLNHNVMYWYQQKSSQAPKLLFHYYDKDFNNEADTPDNFQSRRPNTSFCFLDIRSPGLGDTAMYLCATSRVIAGEQYFGPGTRLTVT.

This clonotype was seen ten or more times. CDR3 loop: CASSLALAILGNEQFF. CDR3 in DNA: TGTGCCAGCAGCTTAGCTCTAGCCATCTTAGGGAATGAGCAGTTCTTC. The V and J genes are TRBV5-5 and TRBJ2-1; D may be TRBD2 (5 bases). The CDR3 is made up of 16 amino acids. Germline lookup yields CDR1 SGHKS and CDR2 YYEKEE (reference sequence). V was clipped by 2 bases and J by 7 bases, with 19 bases between them.

There are many counts of this clonotype. V and J are TRBV7-8 and TRBJ1-5, with 10 bases aligning to TRBD1. CDR3 length equals 15 residues. V was pared by 7 bases and J by 6 bases, with 9 bases of the junction left unmatched. Germline-derived CDR1 and CDR2 are SGHVS and FQNEAQ. CDR3 protein: CASILGTGVGQPQHF. The CDR3 bases are TGTGCCAGCATCTTGGGGACAGGGGTTGGTCAGCCCCAGCATTTT.

This clonotype was detected many times. The chain uses TRBV5-5 and TRBJ1-1; D call uncertain. Germline V gene sequence: CDR1 SGHKS, CDR2 YYEKEE (reference sequence). Trimming cost V 6 bases and J 2 bases, with 14 bases left between them. This CDR3 comprises 14 residues. CDR3 residues: CASTLGRLNTEAFF. For the CDR3, the DNA is TGTGCCAGCACCCTTGGGCGACTTAACACTGAAGCTTTCTTT.

The table lists this clonotype with many counts. J is TRBJ2-2 and V is TRBV7-2; D is ambiguous. CDR3 size: 13 residues. Germline CDR1 and CDR2: SGHTA and FQGNSA. Deletions cut 3 bases from V and 1 base from J, with 3 bases between. In DNA, the CDR3 is TGTGCCAGCAGCTTCAAGAACACCGGGGAGCTGTTTTTT. Encoded protein: CASSFKNTGELFF.

This clonotype was detected ten times or more. The genes are TRBV5-1 and TRBJ1-2, with 8 bases lining up with TRBD1. V shed 4 bases, J shed 2 bases, and the junction held 7 bases outside the gene matches. The CDR3 consists of 15 residues. Germline CDR1 is SGHRS and CDR2 is YFSETQ. The DNA for the CDR3 is TGCGCCAGCAGCGCCTGGACAGGGCCCAACTATGGCTACACCTTC. This codes for CASSAWTGPNYGYTF.

This clonotype has at least ten counts. A read error is possible here, since a much larger clone lies one base away. The chain joins TRBV29-1 to TRBJ1-2; a weak D match, TRBD1 (6 bases). Germline V gene data show CDR1 as SQVTM and CDR2 as ANQGSEA. The CDR3 runs to 13 residues. Trimming cost V 6 bases and J 3 bases, with 14 bases left between them. In DNA, the CDR3 is TGCAGCGTGGACATAAAGGGGGACTATGGCTACACCTTC. Amino acids: CSVDIKGDYGYTF.

The chain recombines TRBV6-5 with TRBJ1-2; D not certain. Trimming took 3 bases from V and 12 from J, leaving 23 bases between them. This CDR3 spans 15 amino acids. The germline gives CDR1 MNHEY, CDR2 SVGAGI. CDR3 DNA: TGTGCCAGCAGTTATGGAGGAACAACGATAGATCTACACACCTTC. This codes for CASSYGGTTIDLHTF.

This clonotype was recorded at least ten times. The chain carries TRBV2 and TRBJ1-1, with D unclear. The CDR3 has 12 residues. V lost 2 bases and J 1 base, leaving 2 bases between the germline ends. Germline CDR1 is SNHLY and CDR2 is FYNNEI. Here the CDR3 DNA reads TGTGCCAGCAGTGAAAGGAACACTGAAGCTTTCTTT. This translates into CASSERNTEAFF.

This clonotype was counted ten times or more. V gene TRBV7-2 combines with J gene TRBJ2-1, with D tentatively TRBD1 or TRBD2 (6 bases each). The CDR3 has 13 amino acids. V lost 3 bases and J 7 bases, leaving 10 bases between the germline ends. Germline V gene lookup returns CDR1 SGHTA and CDR2 FQGNSA. In DNA, the CDR3 is TGTGCCAGCAGCTTGGGGGGCTGGAATGAGCAGTTCTTC. Translation gives CASSLGGWNEQFF.

This clonotype has a handful of counts. A much bigger clone sits one base away, suggesting this may be a read error. The J gene is TRBJ2-7, the V gene TRBV12-3 or TRBV12-4; D is unclear. The CDR3 contains 12 residues. V was cut by 7 bases and J by 7 bases, with 14 bases left in between. CDR3 sequence: CASTPNSQEQYF. The CDR3 coding sequence is TGTGCCAGCACCCCGAATTCCCAAGAGCAGTACTTC.

This clonotype was observed at least ten times. This chain links TRBV5-1 with TRBJ2-2; 8 bases are a match to TRBD1. The germline CDR1 and CDR2 sequences are SGHRS and YFSETQ. Trimming cost V 0 bases and J 5 bases; bases outside gene matches: 3. The CDR3 is 15 amino acids. As DNA, the CDR3 is TGCGCCAGCAGCTTGGCGACAGGGGCTACCGGGGAGCTGTTTTTT. This gives the protein CASSLATGATGELFF.

There are many counts of this clonotype. V and J are TRBV20-1 and TRBJ2-7, with 9 bases matching TRBD1. Germline CDR1 DFQATT, CDR2 SNEGSKA (reference sequence). The V segment lost 6 bases and the J segment 5 bases; nucleotides outside the gene matches: 2. The CDR3 totals 11 residues. CDR3 sequence (DNA): TGCAGTGCGGACAGGGGAGACGAGCAGTACTTC. This translates into CSADRGDEQYF.

In its sample, this clonotype was seen many times. This rearrangement joins TRBV24-1 to TRBJ2-1; TRBD2 matches 12 bases. Germline assignment: CDR1 KGHDR and CDR2 SFDVKD. The CDR3 consists of 15 residues. V dropped 4 bases and J dropped 9; count of bases not matched to a gene: 6. CDR3 region: CATSDSLAGGREQFF. The CDR3 region has the DNA TGTGCCACCAGTGACTCCCTAGCGGGGGGGCGTGAGCAGTTCTTC.

The chain has TRBV20-1 and TRBJ2-5; the match to TRBD1 covers 10 bases. V dropped 5 bases and J dropped 8; count of bases not matched to a gene: 8. The CDR3 length is 13 residues. CDR1 DFQATT and CDR2 SNEGSKA come from the germline V gene (reference sequence). The CDR3 region is CSASPGTGETQYF. DNA of the CDR3: TGCAGTGCTTCCCCCGGGACAGGGGAAACCCAGTACTTC.

This clonotype showed up many times. The chain recombines TRBV25-1 with TRBJ2-7; TRBD1 might be the D (6 bases). The CDR3 totals 14 residues. Germline lookup yields CDR1 MGHDK and CDR2 SYGVNS. Trimming pared 4 bases from V and 1 base from J, leaving 11 bases between. Here the CDR3 reads CASSAAGTSYEQYF. In nucleotides, the CDR3 is TGTGCCAGCAGTGCGGCCGGGACATCCTACGAGCAGTACTTC.